A selection of T cell receptor beta chains follows, all from one sample in a study of blood T cell repertoires in COVID-19. This table comes from immunoSEQ multiplex PCR, and its TCRdb copy is limited to in-frame clones, with some not included. The repertoire holds roughly 160,000 clones, with roughly 90% as singletons. The sequenced sample was peripheral blood. The source of these receptors is a young man with acute or convalescent COVID-19. CDR3s include the opening cysteine and the closing phenylalanine or tryptophan. A D gene is named only where the DNA matches it firmly. The size field is filled for only some rows; it gives once, few, many or a size class.

TRBJ1-4 | TRBV21-1 | NA | 16 | NA | TGTGCCAGTAATCGAGGCCCCCGCGGCCTTAATGAAAAACTGTTTTTT | CASNRGPRGLNEKLFF
TRBJ2-3 | TRBV6-5 | NA | 15 | TRBD1 | TGTGCCAGCAGTCCGCGGACAGGGGGGCCAGATACGCAGTATTTT | CASSPRTGGPDTQYF
TRBJ1-1 | TRBV25-1 | NA | 16 | NA | TGTGCCAGCAGTGAATCTGGAGGGGCACCGAACACTGAAGCTTTCTTT | CASSESGGAPNTEAFF
TRBJ2-7 | TRBV29-1 | NA | 11 | NA | TGCAGCGTTGCCCGACTAGACGAGCAGTACTTC | CSVARLDEQYF
TRBJ2-5 | TRBV28 | NA | 13 | NA | TGTGCCAGCAGCCCTGGTACCGGTGAGACCCAGTACTTC | CASSPGTGETQYF
TRBJ2-5 | TRBV19 | NA | 15 | TRBD2 | TGTGCCAGTAGTTCAGGACTAGCCGGCGGGGAGACCCAGTACTTC | CASSSGLAGGETQYF
TRBJ1-5 | TRBV5-1 | NA | 15 | NA | TGCGCCAGCAGCTTGGACCCAGGGGACAATCAGCCCCAGCATTTT | CASSLDPGDNQPQHF
TRBJ2-7 | TRBV6-5 | NA | 13 | TRBD2 | TGTGCCAGCGGGACTAGCGGGAGGTACGAGCAGTACTTC | CASGTSGRYEQYF
TRBJ2-7 | TRBV5-4 | once | 16 | NA | TGTGCCAGCAGCTTGGCAGGGCAGAGATTCTCCTACGAGCAGTACTTC | CASSLAGQRFSYEQYF
TRBJ1-2 | TRBV6-5 | NA | 15 | TRBD1 | TGTGCCAGCAGCCTACCCTCAGGGGGCGGCTATGGCTACACCTTC | CASSLPSGGGYGYTF
TRBJ1-2 | TRBV7-8 | NA | 14 | TRBD1 | TGTGCCAGCAGCTTTGACAGGGCTAACTATGGCTACACCTTC | CASSFDRANYGYTF
TRBJ1-3 | TRBV9 | NA | 16 | TRBD1 | TGTGCCAGCAGCGTAGAGGGACAGAGCTCTGGAAACACCATATATTTT | CASSVEGQSSGNTIYF
TRBJ2-5 | TRBV30 | NA | 14 | NA | TGTGCCTGGAAGTCTCTCAGGGTAAAAGAGACCCAGTACTTC | CAWKSLRVKETQYF
TRBJ2-1 | TRBV7-9 | NA | 18 | TRBD1 | TGTGCCAGCGGATCCCGGGACAGGGGAATTGAGGACTACAATGAGCAGTTCTTC | CASGSRDRGIEDYNEQFF
TRBJ2-7 | TRBV6-5 | NA | 14 | TRBD1 | TGTGCCAGCAGTTACTCCGACAGGGGGCACGAGCAGTACTTC | CASSYSDRGHEQYF
TRBJ1-6 | TRBV18 | NA | 15 | TRBD1 | TGTGCCAGCTCACAGTGGGGACAGTTCAATTCACCCCTCCACTTT | CASSQWGQFNSPLHF
TRBJ2-1 | TRBV28 | NA | 13 | TRBD1 | TGTGCCAGCAGTTTGGACAGGATTTCTAGACTGTTCTTC | CASSLDRISRLFF
TRBJ2-3 | TRBV11-2 | NA | 17 | NA | TGTGCCAGCAGCTTAAGGGAGGCGAAATCTAGCACAGATACGCAGTATTTT | CASSLREAKSSTDTQYF
TRBJ2-2 | TRBV5-1 | NA | 13 | NA | TGCGCCAGCAGCTTGACAAACACCGGGGAGCTGTTTTTT | CASSLTNTGELFF